The rows below give T cell receptor beta chains drawn from one sample of a study of shared clonotypes between healthy human individuals. The method was immunoSEQ multiplex PCR; TCRdb's version includes in-frame clones alone and lacks a portion of them. The data show some 2 million clones, 85% to 95% seen once. Sequenced input: naive CD4+ T cells sorted from blood. The receptors originated from a young man in good health. The CDR3 runs from the conserved cysteine through the conserved F or W. A D gene is named only where the DNA matches it firmly. Size tells how often a clone was seen (once, few, many) or the class of an expanded clone, and some rows leave it out.

v_call	d_call	clone_size	j_call	cdr3_aa	cdr3_nt
TRBV10-3	NA	NA	TRBJ2-7	CAISDIYSGHYEQYF	TGTGCCATCAGTGACATCTACAGCGGGCACTACGAGCAGTACTTC
TRBV15	TRBD1	NA	TRBJ2-6	CATSREGQGSGANVLTF	TGTGCCACCAGCAGAGAGGGACAGGGCTCTGGGGCCAACGTCCTGACTTTC
TRBV9	TRBD1	NA	TRBJ1-2	CASSAGQFNYGYTF	TGTGCCAGCAGCGCGGGACAGTTTAACTATGGCTACACCTTC
TRBV5-6	TRBD1	NA	TRBJ1-2	CASILGTGYNYGYTF	TGTGCCAGCATCCTAGGGACAGGGTACAACTATGGCTACACCTTC
TRBV13	NA	many	TRBJ1-6	CASGRSSPSPNSPLHF	TGTGCCAGCGGACGGAGCTCGCCTTCTCCGAATTCACCCCTCCACTTT
TRBV30	TRBD2	many	TRBJ2-3	CAWSGGLGRADTQYF	TGTGCCTGGAGTGGGGGACTAGGAAGAGCAGATACGCAGTATTTT
TRBV5-6	TRBD1	once	TRBJ2-7	CASSWDRGREQYF	TGTGCCAGCAGCTGGGACAGGGGGCGCGAGCAGTACTTC
TRBV9	NA	NA	TRBJ1-4	CASSVAGNDEKLFF	TGTGCCAGCAGCGTAGCCGGGAATGATGAAAAACTGTTTTTT
TRBV5-8	TRBD1	NA	TRBJ1-1	CASSPGTGMNTEAFF	TGTGCCAGCAGCCCCGGGACAGGCATGAACACTGAAGCTTTCTTT
TRBV23-1	NA	NA	TRBJ2-7	CASSQPIGATYEQYF	TGCGCCAGCAGTCAACCAATCGGGGCAACCTACGAGCAGTACTTC
TRBV7-2	TRBD1	NA	TRBJ1-2	CASSLETGPYNYGYTF	TGTGCCAGCAGCTTAGAGACAGGGCCCTATAACTATGGCTACACCTTC
TRBV7-2	TRBD1	NA	TRBJ2-7	CASSFDRGYDEQYF	TGTGCCAGCAGCTTTGACAGGGGGTACGACGAGCAGTACTTC
TRBV21-1	NA	NA	TRBJ2-2	CASSLLLRGCEGGELFF	TGTGCCAGCAGCCTTCTACTGAGGGGATGCGAAGGTGGGGAGCTGTTTTTT
TRBV6-6	NA	NA	TRBJ1-2	CASSFSAGYGYTF	TGTGCCAGCAGTTTCTCCGCGGGATATGGCTACACCTTC
TRBV7-9	NA	NA	TRBJ2-2	CASSPNGTVKKELFF	TGTGCCAGCAGTCCTAACGGGACGGTTAAGAAAGAGCTGTTTTTT
TRBV5-1	NA	NA	TRBJ1-4	CASRTATNEKLFF	TGCGCCAGCCGAACAGCAACTAATGAAAAACTGTTTTTT
TRBV7-9	NA	NA	TRBJ2-5	CASSFRSAQETQYF	TGTGCCAGCAGCTTCCGGAGCGCACAAGAGACCCAGTACTTC
TRBV5-4	TRBD1	NA	TRBJ2-3	CASSSDRLRTDTQYF	TGTGCCAGCAGCTCGGACAGGCTCCGCACAGATACGCAGTATTTT
TRBV9	TRBD2	NA	TRBJ2-7	CASSPNPGLAAYEQYF	TGTGCCAGCAGCCCAAACCCGGGACTAGCGGCCTACGAGCAGTACTTC
TRBV9	TRBD1	once	TRBJ2-1	CASSVATGTGNEQFF	TGTGCCAGCAGCGTAGCTACGGGGACAGGCAATGAGCAGTTCTTC
TRBV11-2	NA	NA	TRBJ2-3	CASSRNGDTQYF	TGTGCCAGCAGTCGAAACGGGGATACGCAGTATTTT
TRBV6-5	NA	NA	TRBJ1-1	CASRPRPNTEAFF	TGTGCCAGCAGACCCCGGCCGAACACTGAAGCTTTCTTT
TRBV9	NA	once	TRBJ2-3	CASSVDGTGQDTQYF	TGTGCCAGCAGCGTAGATGGAACAGGGCAAGATACGCAGTATTTT
TRBV2	NA	NA	TRBJ1-2	CASSDTDSYGYTF	TGTGCCAGCAGTGACACGGACAGCTATGGCTACACCTTC
TRBV30	NA	NA	TRBJ2-4	CACTTGAKNIQYF	TGTGCCTGTACTACTGGTGCCAAAAACATTCAGTACTTC
TRBV7-9	NA	NA	TRBJ1-1	CASSFGERNTEAFF	TGTGCCAGCAGCTTTGGGGAACGTAACACTGAAGCTTTCTTT
TRBV2	TRBD2	NA	TRBJ2-1	CASRPGTSGSREQFF	TGTGCCAGCAGGCCCGGGACTAGCGGGAGTAGGGAGCAGTTCTTC
TRBV15	NA	NA	TRBJ1-2	CATSRASSYGYTF	TGTGCCACCAGCAGAGCCAGTTCTTACGGCTACACCTTC
TRBV6-5	NA	NA	TRBJ1-4	CASRATATNEKLFF	TGTGCCAGCAGGGCGACTGCAACTAATGAAAAACTGTTTTTT
TRBV6-1	NA	NA	TRBJ2-2	CAVTVAGTGELFF	TGTGCCGTAACCGTCGCAGGGACCGGGGAGCTGTTTTTT
TRBV2	TRBD1	NA	TRBJ1-4	CASNPPGQGNEKLFF	TGTGCCAGCAATCCACCGGGACAGGGAAACGAAAAACTGTTTTTT
TRBV4-3	NA	NA	TRBJ1-4	CASSQGRQNNEKLFF	TGCGCCAGCAGCCAGGGCCGACAGAACAATGAAAAACTGTTTTTT
TRBV18	NA	once	TRBJ2-5	CASSQAGGPGETQYF	TGTGCCAGCTCTCAAGCCGGGGGGCCTGGAGAGACCCAGTACTTC
TRBV7-9	NA	NA	TRBJ1-3	CASSFWGEDTIYF	TGTGCCAGCAGCTTCTGGGGAGAGGACACCATATATTTT
TRBV7-6	TRBD1	NA	TRBJ2-7	CASSLAGTGAYEQYF	TGTGCCAGCAGCTTAGCCGGGACAGGGGCTTACGAGCAGTACTTC
TRBV9	NA	NA	TRBJ2-5	CASSPSPQETQYF	TGTGCCAGCAGCCCGAGCCCCCAAGAGACCCAGTACTTC
TRBV4-2	NA	NA	TRBJ2-3	CASSSARDTDTQYF	TGTGCCAGCAGCTCTGCGAGAGACACAGATACGCAGTATTTT
TRBV29-1	TRBD1	NA	TRBJ2-7	CSAELTGLLGDEQYF	TGCAGCGCCGAACTGACAGGGCTCCTTGGCGACGAGCAGTACTTC
TRBV21-1	NA	NA	TRBJ2-2	CASSKVPSGGTGELFF	TGTGCCAGCAGCAAAGTTCCTAGCGGGGGGACCGGGGAGCTGTTTTTT
TRBV6-5	NA	NA	TRBJ1-1	CASISAPGNTEAFF	TGTGCCAGCATTTCAGCCCCCGGGAACACTGAAGCTTTCTTT
TRBV6-5	TRBD1	NA	TRBJ2-7	CASSYSWGQGGYEQYF	TGTGCCAGCAGTTACTCATGGGGACAGGGAGGCTACGAGCAGTACTTC